A single sample is the source of the 10 T cell receptor beta chains below, sequenced in a study. TCRdb ran MiXCR on the 5' RACE reads and lists one entry per CDR3 protein. The repertoire consists of 35,000 to 50,000 distinct CDR3 sequences, with less than 25% occurring once and the leading ten covering about 4.1%. Treg sorting used a CD4+CD25+CD127-/low gate. The specimen was Tregs sorted from blood. Receptors originate from a female donor with breast cancer.

This clonotype appeared many times. J is TRBJ2-5 and V is TRBV7-9, with 7 positions matching TRBD2. Trimming cost V 4 bases and J 3 bases; bases outside gene matches: 11. CDR3 length: 16 residues. The germline gives CDR1 SEHNR, CDR2 FQNEAQ (reference sequence). The CDR3 loop reads CASSSVPGLLKETQYF. CDR3 nucleotide sequence: TGTGCCAGCAGCTCGGTCCCGGGACTACTTAAAGAGACCCAGTACTTC. Looking up the rest from reference TRBV7-9 and TRBJ2-5 gives the full variable domain: DTGVSQNPRHKITKRGQNVTFRCDPISEHNRLYWYRQTLGQGPEFLTYFQNEAQLEKSRLLSDRFSAERPKGSFSTLEIQRTEQGDSAMYLCASSSVPGLLKETQYFGPGTRLLVL.

Points on this clonotype: Compared with germline, one end of the junction differs, possibly owing to a read error. The chain joins TRBV5-1 to TRBJ2-5, with 16 bases fitting TRBD2. CDR3 size: 22 residues. Per the germline V gene, CDR1 is SGHRS and CDR2 is YFSETQ. The CDR3 bases are TGCGCCAGCAGCACCGGACAGGGACCCACGGGACTAGCGGGAGGGCCGGAGGAGACCCGGTACTTC. Its translation: CASSTGQGPTGLAGGPEETRYF.

This clonotype was found a few times. V usage is TRBV20-1 and J usage is TRBJ2-7; 12 bases agree with TRBD2. This CDR3 comprises 18 residues. The ends lost 4 bases at V and 5 bases at J; junction bases unmatched: 18. Germline V gene data show CDR1 as DFQATT and CDR2 as SNEGSKA (reference sequence). The CDR3 coding sequence is TGCAGTGCTACAGGACTAGCGGGGTCTCCAAACGGCCCCCACGAGCAGTACTTC. It translates to CSATGLAGSPNGPHEQYF.

Comment on this clonotype: This CDR3 is missing its conserved last phenylalanine or tryptophan, likely due to a read error. The chain recombines TRBV15 with TRBJ2-3; 13 nucleotides align to TRBD2. The ends lost 0 bases at V and 5 bases at J; junction bases unmatched: 5. This CDR3 spans 17 amino acids. Germline CDR1 LNHNV, CDR2 YYDKDF (reference sequence). The CDR3: CATSRDLLAGGVDTQYL. Here the CDR3 DNA reads TGTGCCACCAGCAGAGATTTACTAGCGGGAGGGGTAGATACGCAGTATCTT.

The rearrangement joins TRBV24-1 to TRBJ2-2; D remains ambiguous. Trimming took 3 bases from V and 6 from J, leaving 10 bases between them. The CDR3 sequence is 14 residues long. Germline V gene sequence: CDR1 KGHDR, CDR2 SFDVKD. In DNA, the CDR3 is TGTGCCACCAGTGATCGCCGCGTGGCCGGGGAGCTGTTTTTT. It translates to CATSDRRVAGELFF.

This clonotype showed up many times. The chain joins TRBV7-2 to TRBJ1-3; D remains unclear. This CDR3 is built from 15 residues. V lost 2 bases, J lost 2 bases, and 10 bases lay in between. CDR1 and CDR2 (germline): SGHTA, FQGNSA. CDR3 region: CASSLSTGAGNTIYF. CDR3 in DNA: TGTGCCAGCAGCTTATCCACCGGGGCTGGAAACACCATATATTTT.

This clonotype was observed a handful of times. The gene calls are TRBV19 and TRBJ1-1; 9 nucleotides match TRBD1. The CDR3 covers 13 residues. Germline V gene data show CDR1 as LNHDA and CDR2 as SQIVND (reference sequence). The ends lost 9 bases at V and 3 bases at J; junction bases unmatched: 5. CDR3 in DNA: TGTGCCAGCGGGACAGGGCTCTACACTGAAGCTTTCTTT. Encoded protein: CASGTGLYTEAFF.

This clonotype has a handful of counts. Given a much more abundant clone one base away, this may be a read error. This chain uses TRBV6-5 with TRBJ2-1, with D unclear. CDR1 and CDR2 (germline): MNHEY, SVGAGI. CDR3 size: 15 residues. The CDR3 sequence: CACRASERSYNEQFF. In DNA, the CDR3 is TGTGCCTGCAGAGCATCGGAGCGTTCCTACAATGAGCAGTTCTTC.

This chain's CDR3 is CASSDLGADTQYF. CDR3 coding DNA: TGTGCCAGCAGTGATTTGGGGGCAGATACGCAGTATTTT. The chain is built from TRBV6-1 and TRBJ2-3; the D call may be TRBD1 or TRBD2 (5 bases each). The V end was cut by 3 bases, the J end by 4 bases, with 8 bases between. The CDR3 runs 13 residues. CDR1 and CDR2 (germline): MNHNS, SASEGT.

The chain carries TRBV12-3 or TRBV12-4 and TRBJ1-1; possible D gene TRBD1, 5 bases. The CDR3 has 13 amino acids. V shed 5 bases and J shed 10 bases, with 17 bases lying between them. CDR3 protein: CASSADEGARAFF. The CDR3 DNA sequence: TGTGCCAGCAGTGCGGATGAAGGGGCGCGAGCTTTCTTT.